This T cell receptor beta chain stems from a study of cytomegalovirus exposure and HLA in healthy donors. Regarding the study as a whole: In a later analysis, an Asian-associated ancestry cluster reportedly showed fewer N-insertions than the approximately 670-donor mean. Whilst most TCR sequences proved rare, a subset of public TCRs occurred across many donors.

The primer mix had 60 Vbeta and 13 Jbeta primers. Data came from immunoSEQ multiplex PCR; TCRdb stores just in-frame clones and leaves some out. The sample gives about 190,000 clones, approximately 78% of which show up once; roughly an eighth is in the top ten. Concerning this clone itself: The antigen is undetermined.

CDR3 length: 14 amino acids. Germline loops: CDR1 MNHEY, CDR2 SVGAGI. V usage is TRBV6-5 and J usage is TRBJ2-5; the D gene is possibly TRBD1 (5 bases). The end of the DNA is better explained by TRBJ2-7, so the J call may be wrong. The sequencing sample was made of PBMCs. The sequence derives from a woman in her 30s in good health and CMV-seropositive. This chain's CDR3 is CASRPLTASYEQYF. The CDR3 coding sequence is TGTGCCAGCAGGCCTTTGACAGCCTCCTACGAGCAGTACTTC.